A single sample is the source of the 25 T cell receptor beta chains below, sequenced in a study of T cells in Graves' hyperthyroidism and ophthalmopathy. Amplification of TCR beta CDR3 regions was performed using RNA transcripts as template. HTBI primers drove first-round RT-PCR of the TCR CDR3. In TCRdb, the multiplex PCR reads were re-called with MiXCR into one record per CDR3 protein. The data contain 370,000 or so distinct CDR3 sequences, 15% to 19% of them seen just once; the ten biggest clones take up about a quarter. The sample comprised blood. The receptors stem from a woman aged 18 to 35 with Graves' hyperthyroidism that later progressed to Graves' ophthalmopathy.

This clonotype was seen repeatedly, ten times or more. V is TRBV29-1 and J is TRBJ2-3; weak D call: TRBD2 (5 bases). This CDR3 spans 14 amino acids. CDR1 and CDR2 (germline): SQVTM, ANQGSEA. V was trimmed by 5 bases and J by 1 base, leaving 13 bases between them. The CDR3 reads CSVQRSSGTDTQYF. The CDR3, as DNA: TGCAGCGTTCAGCGGTCGAGTGGCACAGATACGCAGTATTTT.

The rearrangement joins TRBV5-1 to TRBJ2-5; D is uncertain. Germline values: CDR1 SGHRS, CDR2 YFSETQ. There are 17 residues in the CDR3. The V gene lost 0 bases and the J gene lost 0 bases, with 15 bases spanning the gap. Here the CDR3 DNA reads TGCGCCAGCAGCTTGGGCCAGGTGGCGGACCACCAAGAGACCCAGTACTTC. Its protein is CASSLGQVADHQETQYF.

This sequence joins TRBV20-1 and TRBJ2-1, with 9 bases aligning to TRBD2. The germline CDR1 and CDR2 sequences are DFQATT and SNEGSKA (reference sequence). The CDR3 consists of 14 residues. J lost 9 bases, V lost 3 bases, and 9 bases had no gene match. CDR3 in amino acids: CSARSGSGRVEQFF. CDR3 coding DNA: TGCAGTGCTAGGAGTGGTAGCGGGAGAGTTGAGCAGTTCTTC.

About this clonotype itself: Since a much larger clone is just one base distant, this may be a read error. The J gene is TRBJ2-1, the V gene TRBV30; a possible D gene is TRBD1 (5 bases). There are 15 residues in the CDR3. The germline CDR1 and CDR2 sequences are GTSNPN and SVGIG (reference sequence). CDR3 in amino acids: CVWSPTASSYNEQFF. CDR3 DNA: TGTGTCTGGAGTCCGACAGCCAGCTCCTACAATGAGCAGTTCTTC.

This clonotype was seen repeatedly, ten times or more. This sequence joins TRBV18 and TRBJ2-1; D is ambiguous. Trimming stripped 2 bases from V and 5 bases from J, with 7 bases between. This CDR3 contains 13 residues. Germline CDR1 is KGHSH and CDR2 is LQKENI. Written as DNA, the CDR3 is TGTGCCAGCTCACCAAACCGAAACAATGAGCAGTTCTTC. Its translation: CASSPNRNNEQFF.

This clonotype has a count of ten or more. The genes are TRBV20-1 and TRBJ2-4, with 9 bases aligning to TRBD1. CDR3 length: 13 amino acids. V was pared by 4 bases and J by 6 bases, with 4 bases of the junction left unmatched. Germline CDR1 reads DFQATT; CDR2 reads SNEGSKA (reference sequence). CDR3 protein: CSATDRGINIQYF. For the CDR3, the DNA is TGCAGTGCTACAGACAGGGGGATAAACATTCAGTACTTC.

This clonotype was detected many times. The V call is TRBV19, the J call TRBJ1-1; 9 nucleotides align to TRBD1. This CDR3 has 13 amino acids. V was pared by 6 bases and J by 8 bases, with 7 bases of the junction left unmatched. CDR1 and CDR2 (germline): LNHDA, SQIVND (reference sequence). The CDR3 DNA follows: TGTGCCAGTAGGCGGGACAGGGTGGAAGAAGCTTTCTTT. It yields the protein CASRRDRVEEAFF.

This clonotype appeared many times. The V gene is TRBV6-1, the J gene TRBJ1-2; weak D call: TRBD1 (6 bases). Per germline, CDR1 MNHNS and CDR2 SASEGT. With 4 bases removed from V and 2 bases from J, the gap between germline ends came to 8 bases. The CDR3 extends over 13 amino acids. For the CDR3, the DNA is TGTGCCAGCAGTGGACAGGAAAACTATGGCTACACCTTC. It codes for CASSGQENYGYTF.

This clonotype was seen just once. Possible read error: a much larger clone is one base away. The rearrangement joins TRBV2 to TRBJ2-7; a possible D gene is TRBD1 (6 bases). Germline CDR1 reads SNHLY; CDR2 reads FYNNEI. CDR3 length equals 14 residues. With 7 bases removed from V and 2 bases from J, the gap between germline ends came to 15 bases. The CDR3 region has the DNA TGTGCCAGCACCCGGGACAAGGTGACCTACGAGCAGTACTTC. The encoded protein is CASTRDKVTYEQYF. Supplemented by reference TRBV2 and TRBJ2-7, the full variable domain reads EPEVTQTPSHQVTQMGQEVILRCVPISNHLYFYWYRQILGQKVEFLVSFYNNEISEKSEIFDDQFSVERPDGSNFTLKIRSTKLEDSAMYFCASTRDKVTYEQYFGPGTRLTVT.

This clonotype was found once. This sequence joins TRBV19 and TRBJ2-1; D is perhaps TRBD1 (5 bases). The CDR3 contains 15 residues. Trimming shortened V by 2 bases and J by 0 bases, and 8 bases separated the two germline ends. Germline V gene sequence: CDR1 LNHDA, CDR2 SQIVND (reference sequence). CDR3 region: CASSISQGSYNEQFF. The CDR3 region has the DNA TGTGCCAGTAGTATATCGCAGGGCTCCTACAATGAGCAGTTCTTC. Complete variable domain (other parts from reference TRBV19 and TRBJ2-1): DGGITQSPKYLFRKEGQNVTLSCEQNLNHDAMYWYRQDPGQGLRLIYYSQIVNDFQKGDIAEGYSVSREKKESFPLTVTSAQKNPTAFYLCASSISQGSYNEQFFGPGTRLTVL.

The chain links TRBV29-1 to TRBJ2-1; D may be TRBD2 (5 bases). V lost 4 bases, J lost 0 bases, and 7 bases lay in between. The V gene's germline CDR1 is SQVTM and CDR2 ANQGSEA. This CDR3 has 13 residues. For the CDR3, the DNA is TGCAGCGTTGTAGGGAGCTCCTACAATGAGCAGTTCTTC. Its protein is CSVVGSSYNEQFF.

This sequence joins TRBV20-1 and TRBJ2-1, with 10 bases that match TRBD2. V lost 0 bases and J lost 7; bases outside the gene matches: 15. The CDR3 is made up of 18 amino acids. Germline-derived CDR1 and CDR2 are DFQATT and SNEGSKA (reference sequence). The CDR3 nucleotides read TGCAGTGCTAGAGATCATTTGATGAGCGGGAGGGCCTTTAATGAGCAGTTCTTC. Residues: CSARDHLMSGRAFNEQFF.

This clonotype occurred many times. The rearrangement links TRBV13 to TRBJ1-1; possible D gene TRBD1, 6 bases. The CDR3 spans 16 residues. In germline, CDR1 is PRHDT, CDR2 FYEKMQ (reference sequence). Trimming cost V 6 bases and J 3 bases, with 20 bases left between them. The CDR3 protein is CASRARMMGADTEAFF. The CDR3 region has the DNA TGTGCCAGCAGGGCAAGGATGATGGGGGCAGACACTGAAGCTTTCTTT.

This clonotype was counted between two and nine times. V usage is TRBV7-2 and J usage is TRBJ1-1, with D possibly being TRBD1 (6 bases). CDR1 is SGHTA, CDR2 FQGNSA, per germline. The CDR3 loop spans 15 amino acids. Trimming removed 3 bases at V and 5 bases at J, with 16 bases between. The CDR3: CASSLAQGSRTEAFF. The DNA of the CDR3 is TGTGCCAGCAGCTTGGCCCAGGGGAGCCGGACTGAAGCTTTCTTT.

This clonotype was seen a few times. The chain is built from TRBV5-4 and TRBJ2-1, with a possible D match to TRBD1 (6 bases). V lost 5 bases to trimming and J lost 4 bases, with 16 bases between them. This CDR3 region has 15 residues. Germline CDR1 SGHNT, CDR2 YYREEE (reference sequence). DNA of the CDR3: TGTGCCAGCAGTCACAGGGTTTCCCTTTACAATGAGCAGTTCTTC. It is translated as CASSHRVSLYNEQFF.

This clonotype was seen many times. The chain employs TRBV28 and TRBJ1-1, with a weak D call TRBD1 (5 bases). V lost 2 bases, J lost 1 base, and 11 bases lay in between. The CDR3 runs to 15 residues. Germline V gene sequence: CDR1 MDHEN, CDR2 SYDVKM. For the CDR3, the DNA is TGTGCCAGCAGTTTAGCAGGGAAGTGGAACACTGAAGCTTTCTTT. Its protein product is CASSLAGKWNTEAFF.

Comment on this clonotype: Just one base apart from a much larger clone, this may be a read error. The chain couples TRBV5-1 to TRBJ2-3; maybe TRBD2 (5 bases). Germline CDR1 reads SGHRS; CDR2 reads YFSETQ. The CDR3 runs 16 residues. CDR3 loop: CASSLADGPSTDTEYF. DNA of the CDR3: TGCGCCAGCAGCTTGGCAGACGGACCTAGCACAGATACGGAGTATTTT.

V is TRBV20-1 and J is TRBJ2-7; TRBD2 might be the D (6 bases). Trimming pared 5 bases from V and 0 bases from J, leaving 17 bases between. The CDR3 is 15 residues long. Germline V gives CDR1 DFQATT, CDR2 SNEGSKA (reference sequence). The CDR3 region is CSAAELALISYEQYF. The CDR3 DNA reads TGCAGTGCTGCCGAACTAGCTTTAATCTCCTACGAGCAGTACTTC.

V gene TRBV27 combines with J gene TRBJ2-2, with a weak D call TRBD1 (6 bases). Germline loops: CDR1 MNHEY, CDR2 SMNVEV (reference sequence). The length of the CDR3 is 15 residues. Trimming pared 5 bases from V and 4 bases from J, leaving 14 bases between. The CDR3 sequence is CASSDIQGATGELFF. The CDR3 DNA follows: TGTGCCAGCAGTGACATACAGGGTGCCACCGGGGAGCTGTTTTTT.

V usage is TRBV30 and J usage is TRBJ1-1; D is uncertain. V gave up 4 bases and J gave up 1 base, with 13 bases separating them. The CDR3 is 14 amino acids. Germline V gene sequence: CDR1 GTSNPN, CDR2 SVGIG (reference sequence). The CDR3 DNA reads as TGTGCCTGGATGACCTTCGCGAGGAACACTGAAGCTTTCTTT. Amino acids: CAWMTFARNTEAFF. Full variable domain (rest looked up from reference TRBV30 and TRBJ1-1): SQTIHQWPATLVQPVGSPLSLECTVEGTSNPNLYWYRQAAGRGLQLLFYSVGIGQISSEVPQNLSASRPQDRQFILSSKKLLLSDSGFYLCAWMTFARNTEAFFGQGTRLTVV.

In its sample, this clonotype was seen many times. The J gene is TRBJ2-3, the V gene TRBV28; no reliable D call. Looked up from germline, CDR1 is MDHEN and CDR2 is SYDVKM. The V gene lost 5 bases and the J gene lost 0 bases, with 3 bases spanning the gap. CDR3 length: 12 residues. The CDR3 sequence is CASSDSTDTQYF. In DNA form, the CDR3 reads TGTGCCAGCAGTGATAGCACAGATACGCAGTATTTT.

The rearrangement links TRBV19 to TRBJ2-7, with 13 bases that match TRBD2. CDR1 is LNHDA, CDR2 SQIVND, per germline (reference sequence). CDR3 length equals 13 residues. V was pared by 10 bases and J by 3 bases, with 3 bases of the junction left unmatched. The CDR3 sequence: CATRLAGGYEQYF. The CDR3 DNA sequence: TGTGCCACCCGACTAGCGGGAGGCTACGAGCAGTACTTC. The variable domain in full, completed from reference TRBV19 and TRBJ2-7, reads DGGITQSPKYLFRKEGQNVTLSCEQNLNHDAMYWYRQDPGQGLRLIYYSQIVNDFQKGDIAEGYSVSREKKESFPLTVTSAQKNPTAFYLCATRLAGGYEQYFGPGTRLTVT.

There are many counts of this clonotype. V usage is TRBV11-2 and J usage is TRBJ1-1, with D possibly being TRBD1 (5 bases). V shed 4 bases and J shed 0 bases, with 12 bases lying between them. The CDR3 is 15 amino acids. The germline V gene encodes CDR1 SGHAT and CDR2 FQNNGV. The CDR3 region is CASSSSGGVNTEAFF. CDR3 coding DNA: TGTGCCAGCAGCTCCTCGGGGGGGGTGAACACTGAAGCTTTCTTT.

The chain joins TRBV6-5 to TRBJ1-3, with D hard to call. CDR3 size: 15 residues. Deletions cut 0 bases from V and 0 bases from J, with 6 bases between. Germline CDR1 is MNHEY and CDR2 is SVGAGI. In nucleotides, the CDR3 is TGTGCCAGCAGTTACTCGGGATACTCTGGAAACACCATATATTTT. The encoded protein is CASSYSGYSGNTIYF.

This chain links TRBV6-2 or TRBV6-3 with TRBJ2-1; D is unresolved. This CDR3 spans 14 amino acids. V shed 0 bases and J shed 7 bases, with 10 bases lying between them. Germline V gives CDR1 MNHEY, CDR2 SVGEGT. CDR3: CASSYSIPVNEQFF. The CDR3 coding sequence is TGTGCCAGCAGTTACTCGATTCCAGTTAATGAGCAGTTCTTC.